The sample holds a few counts of the clone carrying this TCR beta chain. The antigen is undetermined. Clinicians diagnosed using symptoms, serum thyroxine, TRAb, thyroid ultrasound and orbital computed tomography. Amplifying from RNA transcripts, the study obtained TCR beta CDR3 regions. First-round RT-PCR relied on HTBI primers, and a second-round multiplex PCR came next. TCRdb re-analysed the multiplex PCR reads in MiXCR, keeping a single row per CDR3 protein. Of about 500,000 distinct CDR3 sequences in the sample, around 14% are singletons; the top ten hold approximately 9.8%. This record belongs to a study of Graves' ophthalmopathy and Graves' hyperthyroidism. Findings and caveats of the study: Blood also held most thyroid clonotypes expanded above 0.001 frequency.

After removal of 4 bases from V and 4 bases from J, the junction contained 10 bases not matched to a gene. The CDR3 loop spans 15 amino acids. CDR1 MGHRA and CDR2 YSYEKL come from the germline V gene. The chain is built from TRBV4-1 and TRBJ2-7; 7 nucleotides align to TRBD2. The receptor was isolated from a woman aged 30 to 39 with Graves' ophthalmopathy. Sample: blood. The CDR3: CASSPLTGGSYEQYF. As DNA, the CDR3 is TGCGCCAGCAGCCCACTCACGGGGGGATCTTACGAGCAGTACTTC.